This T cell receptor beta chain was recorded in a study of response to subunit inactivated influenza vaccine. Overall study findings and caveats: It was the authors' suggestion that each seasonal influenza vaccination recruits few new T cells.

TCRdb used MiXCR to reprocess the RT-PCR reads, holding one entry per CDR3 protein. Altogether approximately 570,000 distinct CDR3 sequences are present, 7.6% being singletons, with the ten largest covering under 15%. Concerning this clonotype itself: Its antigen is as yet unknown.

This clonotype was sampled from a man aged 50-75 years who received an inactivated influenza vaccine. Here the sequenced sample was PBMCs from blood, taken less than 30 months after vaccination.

The CDR3 here is CASSQDFGQINTEAFF. The CDR3 DNA reads as TGCGCCAGCAGCCAAGATTTTGGACAAATCAACACTGAAGCTTTCTTT. The V gene is TRBV4-1, the J gene TRBJ1-1, with D tentatively TRBD1 (5 bases). This CDR3 is built from 16 residues. The germline CDR1 and CDR2 sequences are MGHRA and YSYEKL. The V gene lost 0 bases and the J gene lost 2 bases, with 13 bases spanning the gap.